This TCR beta chain was profiled in a study of blood T cell repertoires in COVID-19. About the research overall: Samples came from the United States, Italy and Spain, spanning acute and convalescent COVID-19. Nucleic acid was either cDNA or gDNA, and it came from T cells, B-cell-depleted T cells, or PBMCs.

In the authors' workflow: How many nucleated cells were present was estimated from reference gene primer amplification. Sequencing used immunoSEQ multiplex PCR; TCRdb keeps in-frame clones, though not all of them. The DNA gave D and trimming, while V, J and clone size come from that table. The sample yields about 230,000 clones, roughly 80% seen once. This CDR3 contains 18 residues. In germline, CDR1 is SGHNT, CDR2 YYREEE (reference sequence). V gave up 1 base and J gave up 2 bases; unmatched junction bases: 6. The sequenced material came from peripheral blood. The sequence was obtained from a woman older than 75 with acute or convalescent COVID-19. The J gene is TRBJ2-3, the V gene TRBV5-4; 14 bases align to TRBD2. The CDR3 sequence: CASSLRTSGGPFTDTQYF. The CDR3 DNA sequence: TGTGCCAGCAGCTTGCGGACTAGCGGGGGGCCATTCACAGATACGCAGTATTTT.